Each of the 21 T cell receptor beta chains below was sequenced from the same sample in a study of blood T cells in healthy people across ages. A second PCR, run for about 6 to 11 cycles, used a sample-barcoded 5' primer plus a J-beta primer mix. TCRdb processed the 5' RACE reads anew with MiXCR; each CDR3 protein has one entry. The table records 1.5 million to 2 million distinct CDR3 sequences, roughly 52% of them present only once. The material sequenced was blood. Receptors were obtained from a woman between 40 and 50 years old in good health.

CDR3: CASTGASYGYTF. As DNA, the CDR3 is TGTGCCAGCACCGGCGCTTCCTATGGCTACACCTTC. The V gene is TRBV6-6, the J gene TRBJ1-2, with D unclear. Germline values: CDR1 MNHNY, CDR2 SVGAGI (reference sequence). V dropped 7 bases and J dropped 4 bases, with 10 bases sitting between them. The CDR3 runs to 12 residues.

This chain connects TRBV27 to TRBJ2-4; D ambiguous. The J call is in doubt because the DNA end fits TRBJ2-7 better. There are 14 residues in the CDR3. Germline CDR1 MNHEY, CDR2 SMNVEV (reference sequence). The chain's CDR3 is CASSLEHGSYEQYF. CDR3 nucleotide sequence: TGTGCCAGCAGTTTAGAACACGGCTCCTACGAGCAGTACTTC.

V usage is TRBV27 and J usage is TRBJ1-2, with TRBD1 as a possible D gene (5 bases). V lost 2 bases, J lost 8 bases, and 15 bases lay in between. The CDR3 loop spans 14 amino acids. The V gene's germline CDR1 is MNHEY and CDR2 SMNVEV (reference sequence). CDR3 sequence reads: CASSLRSGRFGYTF. Here the CDR3 DNA reads TGTGCCAGCAGTTTAAGGTCAGGGCGATTCGGCTACACCTTC.

The V and J genes are TRBV29-1 and TRBJ2-1, with D unclear. The DNA matches TRBJ2-7 better at its end, which makes the J call doubtful. This CDR3 region has 15 residues. The germline CDR1 and CDR2 sequences are SQVTM and ANQGSEA. Here the CDR3 DNA reads TGCAGCGTTGGGAGTCGGATTGTGTCCTACAATGAGCAGTACTTC. Its protein product is CSVGSRIVSYNEQYF.

Worth noting for this clonotype: An end of the junction differs from the germline gene, which may be a read error. The rearrangement links TRBV29-1 to TRBJ1-1, with D possibly being TRBD1 (6 bases). This CDR3 has 15 amino acids. Germline V gene sequence: CDR1 SQVTM, CDR2 ANQGSEA. CDR3 nucleotide sequence: TGCAGAGTTGAAGATGACCCAGGGGAGGCCACTGAAGCTTTCTTT. Protein product: CRVEDDPGEATEAFF.

This clonotype was detected a few times. The CDR3 loop is CSVATTYEQYF. The CDR3 DNA reads TGCAGCGTTGCCACCACCTACGAGCAGTACTTC. The genes are TRBV29-1 and TRBJ2-7; D call uncertain. The V gene lost 4 bases and the J gene lost 2 bases, with 6 bases spanning the gap. The CDR3 spans 11 residues. Germline lookup yields CDR1 SQVTM and CDR2 ANQGSEA.

The gene calls are TRBV4-3 and TRBJ1-2, with D unclear. In germline, CDR1 is LGHNA, CDR2 YSLEER. CDR3 length: 14 amino acids. V was cut by 5 bases and J by 0 bases, with 10 bases left in between. CDR3 loop: CASSERPANYGYTF. The CDR3 DNA reads TGCGCCAGCAGCGAAAGACCAGCTAACTATGGCTACACCTTC.

This clonotype occurred once. CDR3 DNA: TGCAGTGCTAGAGGGTTGGACTCCCGGGGGTCGGAGACCCAGTACTTC. The encoded protein is CSARGLDSRGSETQYF. The J gene is TRBJ2-5, the V gene TRBV20-1, with a tentative D call TRBD2 (6 bases). CDR1 is DFQATT and CDR2 is SNEGSKA in the germline V gene (reference sequence). Trimming removed 1 base from V and 5 bases from J, with 20 bases in between. CDR3 length: 16 amino acids.

This clonotype appeared many times. This chain joins TRBV7-2 and TRBJ2-1; tentatively, D is TRBD1 (5 bases). The CDR3 is 14 amino acids. The V and J ends lost 1 base and 9 bases respectively, with 13 bases between them. Germline values: CDR1 SGHTA, CDR2 FQGNSA. CDR3 nucleotide sequence: TGTGCCAGCAGCTTAGGATCAGGGTTGGGTGAGCAGTTCTTC. Translation: CASSLGSGLGEQFF.

V gene TRBV21-1 combines with J gene TRBJ2-3; the tabulated D call, TRBD1, remains unverified against the DNA. TRBV21-1 is recorded as a pseudogene. CDR3 length equals 15 residues. The CDR3 sequence: CASSTLRQIIDTQYF. DNA for the CDR3: TGTGCCAGCAGCACGCTCCGACAGATCATAGATACGCAGTATTTT.

The V call is TRBV5-1, the J call TRBJ2-3, with D possibly being TRBD1 or TRBD2 (5 bases each). V was pared by 3 bases and J by 2 bases, with 13 bases between. The CDR3 extends over 15 amino acids. Looked up from germline, CDR1 is SGHRS and CDR2 is YFSETQ. CDR3 protein: CASSSPEGYTDTQYF. The CDR3 DNA reads as TGCGCCAGCAGCTCCCCCGAGGGGTACACAGATACGCAGTATTTT.

The V gene is TRBV28, the J gene TRBJ2-1; D possibly corresponds to TRBD2 (7 bases). Germline V gives CDR1 MDHEN, CDR2 SYDVKM. The CDR3 sequence is 17 residues long. Trimming took off 1 base at V and 10 bases at J, with 23 bases between the two ends. The chain's CDR3 is CASSLFRGAATSYEQFF. In nucleotides, the CDR3 is TGTGCCAGCAGTTTATTCCGGGGGGCCGCGACCTCCTACGAGCAGTTCTTC. Filled out from reference TRBV28 and TRBJ2-1, the complete variable domain reads DVKVTQSSRYLVKRTGEKVFLECVQDMDHENMFWYRQDPGLGLRLIYFSYDVKMKEKGDIPEGYSVSREKKERFSLILESASTNQTSMYLCASSLFRGAATSYEQFFGPGTRLTVL.

This clonotype was counted a few times. This chain connects TRBV29-1 to TRBJ1-2, with D possibly matching TRBD1 (5 bases). CDR1 and CDR2 (germline): SQVTM, ANQGSEA. The CDR3 has 13 residues. The V end was cut by 2 bases, the J end by 5 bases, with 12 bases between. The CDR3 is CSVEPQGSYGYTF. The CDR3 DNA sequence: TGCAGCGTTGAACCTCAGGGCTCTTATGGCTACACCTTC.

This clonotype was seen more than once but under ten times. The rearrangement joins TRBV24-1 to TRBJ1-2, with D unclear. The length of the CDR3 is 12 residues. Germline V gene data show CDR1 as KGHDR and CDR2 as SFDVKD. Trimming pared 4 bases from V and 8 bases from J, leaving 10 bases between. For the CDR3, the DNA is TGTGCCACCAGTGACCCGGGATGGGGCTACACCTTC. It codes for CATSDPGWGYTF.

This sequence joins TRBV4-3 and TRBJ1-6; D might be TRBD1 (5 bases). The germline V and J ends were trimmed by 0 bases and 4 bases, with 10 bases remaining between them. CDR1 is LGHNA, CDR2 YSLEER, per germline. This CDR3 has 16 amino acids. This chain's CDR3 is CASSQDGDSYNSPLHF. CDR3 DNA: TGCGCCAGCAGCCAAGATGGGGACTCATATAATTCACCCCTCCACTTT.

Points on this clonotype: A read error may be the cause here, since a much bigger clone is one base away. The chain is built from TRBV12-3 or TRBV12-4 and TRBJ1-2, with no clear D. The CDR3 is 12 amino acids. The CDR3 loop is CASSEPNYGHTF. The CDR3 bases are TGTGCCAGCAGTGAGCCAAACTATGGCCACACCTTC.

The gene calls are TRBV24-1 and TRBJ2-1, with D possibly matching TRBD2 (6 bases). This CDR3 spans 15 amino acids. V was clipped by 3 bases and J by 4 bases, with 12 bases between them. Germline CDR1 KGHDR, CDR2 SFDVKD. The CDR3 nucleotides are TGTGCCACCAGTGATACGCGGGACCGATACAATGAGCAGTTCTTC. This encodes CATSDTRDRYNEQFF.

The genes are TRBV3-1 and TRBJ2-7; D may be TRBD1 or TRBD2 (6 bases each). CDR3 length: 16 residues. Germline CDR1 LGHDT, CDR2 YNNKEL (reference sequence). V dropped 4 bases and J dropped 6 bases, with 22 bases sitting between them. The CDR3 here is CASSPYGGHDQPEQYF. CDR3 nucleotides: TGTGCCAGCAGCCCCTATGGGGGGCATGATCAACCCGAGCAGTACTTC.

The chain is built from TRBV7-9 and TRBJ2-3; TRBD2 matches 13 bases. Germline CDR1 SEHNR, CDR2 FQNEAQ (reference sequence). CDR3 length equals 20 residues. With 4 bases clipped from V and 0 bases from J, the junction kept 13 bases outside the gene matches. The CDR3 spells CASSSTGGLAGTGSTDTQYF. CDR3 bases: TGTGCCAGCAGCTCAACCGGGGGACTAGCGGGGACGGGGAGCACAGATACGCAGTATTTT. Looking up the rest from reference TRBV7-9 and TRBJ2-3 gives the full variable domain: DTGVSQNPRHKITKRGQNVTFRCDPISEHNRLYWYRQTLGQGPEFLTYFQNEAQLEKSRLLSDRFSAERPKGSFSTLEIQRTEQGDSAMYLCASSSTGGLAGTGSTDTQYFGPGTRLTVL.

The chain links TRBV5-1 to TRBJ2-3; the match to TRBD2 covers 7 bases. The V gene's germline CDR1 is SGHRS and CDR2 YFSETQ. The CDR3 has 15 amino acids. V lost 2 bases, J lost 1 base, and 4 bases stayed unmatched. The CDR3 loop is CASSFMAGGTDTQYF. The CDR3 DNA reads as TGCGCCAGCAGCTTCATGGCGGGGGGCACAGATACGCAGTATTTT.

This chain connects TRBV6-5 to TRBJ2-3; D unclear. V dropped 6 bases and J dropped 0 bases, with 16 bases sitting between them. In germline, CDR1 is MNHEY, CDR2 SVGAGI. The CDR3 extends over 16 amino acids. DNA of the CDR3: TGTGCCAGCAGCCCGATCCTGACCAGGAGCACAGATACGCAGTATTTT. This sequence encodes CASSPILTRSTDTQYF.